Listed below are T cell receptor beta chains from one sample, sequenced in a study of technical replicates of blood from a handful of donors. Using immunoSEQ multiplex PCR, the repertoire was profiled, and TCRdb retains in-frame clones only, with some absent. Of under 100,000 clones listed, 90% to 97% are singletons. Sequences were obtained from T cells isolated from PBMCs. These receptors were taken from a human donor in good health. CDR3s include the opening cysteine and the closing phenylalanine or tryptophan. A D gene is named only where the DNA matches it firmly. Rows may omit the clone size; those that give it use once, few, many or a size class.

v_call	j_call	d_call	clone_size	cdr3_aa	cdr3_nt
TRBV6-5	TRBJ1-5	TRBD1	.	CASRSTGGDQPQHF	TGTGCCAGCAGGTCCACAGGGGGCGATCAGCCCCAGCATTTT
TRBV18	TRBJ1-2	TRBD1	.	CASSPETGAVVGYTF	TGTGCCAGCTCACCAGAGACAGGGGCTGTCGTCGGCTACACCTTC
TRBV6-8	TRBJ1-1	TRBD1	.	CASKGGTVAFF	TGTGCCAGCAAAGGGGGGACAGTGGCTTTCTTT
TRBV6-5	TRBJ1-1	TRBD1	once	CASSYGTGGIFPFF	TGTGCCAGCAGTTACGGGACAGGGGGGATCTTCCCTTTCTTT
TRBV30	TRBJ1-2	.	once	CAWSAGNYGYTF	TGTGCCTGGAGTGCGGGTAACTATGGCTACACCTTC
TRBV4-3	TRBJ1-1	TRBD1	.	CASSQGPGGTEAFF	TGCGCCAGCAGCCAGGGGCCAGGGGGCACTGAAGCTTTCTTT
TRBV4-1	TRBJ1-2	.	.	CASSQDWAGVNYGYTF	TGCGCCAGCAGCCAAGATTGGGCAGGGGTTAACTATGGCTACACCTTC
TRBV4-1	TRBJ1-1	TRBD1	.	CASSQDPDRYSTEAFF	TGCGCCAGCAGCCAAGATCCGGACAGGTATAGCACTGAAGCTTTCTTT
TRBV13	TRBJ2-7	TRBD2	.	CASSLAGISYEQYF	TGTGCCAGCAGCCTAGCGGGGATCTCCTACGAGCAGTACTTC
TRBV19	TRBJ1-4	TRBD1	.	CASSTRQGNEKLFF	TGTGCCAGTAGTACTCGACAGGGTAATGAAAAACTGTTTTTT
TRBV6-5	TRBJ1-3	.	.	CASRTGTGNTIYF	TGTGCCAGCAGAACAGGGACAGGAAACACCATATATTTT
TRBV6-4	TRBJ2-2	TRBD1	.	CASSAQGVTDTGELFF	TGTGCCAGCAGTGCACAGGGGGTTACGGACACCGGGGAGCTGTTTTTT
TRBV14	TRBJ1-1	.	.	CASSAYAGVYTEAFF	TGTGCCAGCAGCGCCTACGCGGGGGTCTACACTGAAGCTTTCTTT
TRBV28	TRBJ1-4	.	.	CASSLSLGELFF	TGTGCCAGCAGCCTATCCTTAGGGGAACTGTTTTTT
TRBV6-1	TRBJ1-1	.	.	CASSFTGMNTEAFF	TGTGCCAGCAGCTTTACAGGTATGAACACTGAAGCTTTCTTT
TRBV4-3	TRBJ2-7	.	.	CASSQDTEVYEQYF	TGCGCCAGCAGCCAAGATACTGAGGTTTACGAGCAGTACTTC
TRBV10-3	TRBJ1-4	TRBD1	.	CAISQGQSNEKLFF	TGTGCCATCAGTCAGGGACAGAGTAATGAAAAACTGTTTTTT
TRBV19	TRBJ1-2	TRBD1	once	CASQDRSVYGYTF	TGTGCCAGCCAGGACAGGTCCGTATATGGCTACACCTTC
TRBV27	TRBJ1-1	.	.	CASSLVGSGNTEAFF	TGTGCCAGCAGTTTAGTCGGGAGCGGAAACACTGAAGCTTTCTTT
TRBV14	TRBJ1-2	TRBD1	.	CASSQDWGQGYGYTF	TGTGCCAGCAGCCAAGATTGGGGACAGGGATATGGCTACACCTTC
TRBV7-2	TRBJ2-5	TRBD1	.	CASSLRQGEETQYF	TGTGCCAGCAGCTTAAGACAGGGAGAAGAGACCCAGTACTTC
TRBV10-3	TRBJ2-1	TRBD2	.	CAIRDSSGRADNEQFF	TGTGCCATCAGGGACAGTAGCGGGAGGGCCGACAATGAGCAGTTCTTC
TRBV5-4	TRBJ1-2	.	once	CASSQTVWSDYGYTF	TGTGCCAGCAGCCAAACGGTCTGGTCTGATTATGGCTACACCTTC
TRBV7-7	TRBJ2-5	TRBD1	.	CASSLADRGTETQYF	TGTGCCAGCAGCTTAGCGGACAGGGGCACGGAGACCCAGTACTTC
TRBV29-1	TRBJ2-1	.	.	CSSFGEKHYNEQFF	TGCAGCTCCTTTGGGGAGAAGCACTACAATGAGCAGTTCTTC
TRBV6-5	TRBJ2-7	.	.	CASSYSPGNPYEQYF	TGTGCCAGCAGTTACTCTCCGGGTAACCCATACGAGCAGTACTTC
TRBV28	TRBJ1-5	TRBD1	.	CASSPPGTGGNQPQHF	TGTGCCAGCAGCCCCCCCGGGACAGGGGGCAATCAGCCCCAGCATTTT
TRBV5-1	TRBJ2-1	TRBD1	.	CASSLGQGSSYNEQFF	TGCGCCAGCAGCTTGGGACAGGGTAGCTCCTACAATGAGCAGTTCTTC
TRBV30	TRBJ1-1	.	.	CAWSVSGLGSAFF	TGTGCCTGGAGTGTAAGCGGGCTAGGGTCGGCTTTCTTT
TRBV7-9	TRBJ2-7	.	.	CASSFDSLPLVYEQYF	TGTGCCAGCAGCTTTGATAGTCTACCCCTAGTCTACGAGCAGTACTTC
TRBV15	TRBJ2-5	.	.	CATSEGGGWVTQYF	TGTGCCACCAGCGAGGGGGGGGGCTGGGTGACCCAGTACTTC
TRBV11-2	TRBJ2-7	.	once	CASSFWTTAYEQYF	TGTGCCAGCAGCTTTTGGACTACCGCCTACGAGCAGTACTTC
TRBV7-9	TRBJ2-7	.	.	CASSLQGSSYEQYF	TGTGCCAGCAGCTTACAGGGTTCGTCCTACGAGCAGTACTTC
TRBV10-3	TRBJ2-2	.	.	CAISVMTSDFTGELFF	TGTGCCATCAGTGTTATGACTAGTGATTTTACCGGGGAGCTGTTTTTT
TRBV2	TRBJ1-2	.	once	CASSLPQGSGYGYTF	TGTGCCAGCAGCCTCCCGCAGGGCTCCGGCTATGGCTACACCTTC
TRBV29-1	TRBJ1-4	TRBD1	once	CSVGPGTGGEKLFF	TGCAGCGTTGGACCCGGGACAGGGGGTGAAAAACTGTTTTTT
TRBV9	TRBJ1-2	TRBD1	.	CASSATGPGQGVYGYTF	TGTGCCAGCAGCGCCACGGGACCGGGACAGGGCGTCTATGGCTACACCTTC
TRBV7-2	TRBJ2-7	TRBD1	.	CASSHKQGASNEQYF	TGTGCCAGCAGCCACAAACAGGGGGCGTCAAACGAGCAGTACTTC
TRBV29-1	TRBJ2-1	.	.	CSVEGGGNEQFF	TGCAGCGTTGAGGGAGGGGGGAATGAGCAGTTCTTC
TRBV6-1	TRBJ2-5	.	.	CASSEGRRETQYF	TGTGCCAGCAGTGAGGGGAGAAGAGAGACCCAGTACTTC
TRBV5-4	TRBJ2-7	.	.	CASSLEGGRTYEQYF	TGTGCCAGCAGCTTGGAGGGAGGCAGAACCTACGAGCAGTACTTC
TRBV7-2	TRBJ2-4	.	.	CASSLETGFLLRDKNIQYF	TGTGCCAGCAGCCTAGAGACAGGATTCTTACTGAGGGACAAAAACATTCAGTACTTC
TRBV5-4	TRBJ1-3	.	.	CASSLLGGSGNTIYF	TGTGCCAGCAGCTTGCTCGGGGGCTCTGGAAACACCATATATTTT
TRBV5-1	TRBJ2-3	.	.	CASSRSTDTQYF	TGCGCCAGCAGCCGGAGCACAGATACGCAGTATTTT
TRBV6-1	TRBJ2-7	.	once	CASEGDRDYEQYF	TGTGCCAGCGAGGGGGACCGGGACTACGAGCAGTACTTC
TRBV29-1	TRBJ1-1	TRBD1	few	CSVLTGHTEAFF	TGCAGCGTCCTGACAGGGCACACTGAAGCTTTCTTT
TRBV2	TRBJ2-3	TRBD2	.	CASREALAGGDTQYF	TGTGCCAGCAGGGAGGCGCTAGCGGGAGGAGATACGCAGTATTTT
TRBV2	TRBJ1-2	.	once	CASSERLGPYGYTF	TGTGCCAGCAGTGAACGTTTGGGGCCTTATGGCTACACCTTC
TRBV5-1	TRBJ2-7	TRBD1	once	CASSLAIGQGSYEQYF	TGCGCCAGCAGCTTGGCCATCGGACAGGGTTCGTACGAGCAGTACTTC
TRBV21-1	TRBJ2-5	.	.	CASSKGRLARQETQYF	TGTGCCAGCAGCAAAGGCAGGCTAGCGCGCCAAGAGACCCAGTACTTC
TRBV4-1	TRBJ2-1	TRBD2	.	CASSQGLAVGGEQFF	TGCGCCAGCAGCCAAGGCCTAGCGGTAGGAGGTGAGCAGTTCTTC
TRBV27	TRBJ2-1	.	.	CASTLGSSYNEQFF	TGTGCCAGCACCCTCGGGAGCTCCTACAATGAGCAGTTCTTC
TRBV5-1	TRBJ2-1	TRBD2	.	CASSQLAGEGSDEQFF	TGCGCCAGCAGCCAGCTAGCGGGAGAAGGTTCGGATGAGCAGTTCTTC
TRBV5-1	TRBJ2-2	TRBD1	.	CASSLDRGNTGELFF	TGCGCCAGCAGCTTGGACAGGGGGAACACCGGGGAGCTGTTTTTT
TRBV5-1	TRBJ2-7	TRBD1	.	CASSLYKGTGTYEQYF	TGCGCCAGCAGCTTGTATAAAGGGACAGGGACCTACGAGCAGTACTTC
TRBV11-2	TRBJ2-7	.	.	CASSILANYEQYF	TGTGCCAGCAGCATCCTTGCGAACTACGAGCAGTACTTC
TRBV5-4	TRBJ2-7	TRBD1	.	CASSKTLTGGSYEQYF	TGTGCCAGCAGCAAGACGTTGACAGGGGGGTCCTACGAGCAGTACTTC
TRBV27	TRBJ1-4	.	.	CASSLRGMAEKLFF	TGTGCCAGCAGTTTAAGGGGAATGGCTGAAAAACTGTTTTTT